Below, one T cell receptor (beta chain) is given with its context. Antigen: not known. The CDR3 consists of 14 residues. The germline V gene has CDR1 WSHSY and CDR2 SAAADI. Trimming took 8 bases from V and 5 from J; bases not matched to a gene: 9. The sample comes from a study of T cells in localized non-small cell lung cancer. Study results and caveats: Uninvolved adjacent lung, not tumor, had the highest T cell clonality. Sequencing involved a lone tumor region, leaving heterogeneity possible. When the top 100 tumor clones were examined, a median about 60 of them also appeared in the adjacent lung, which was paired and uninvolved. The study linked higher blood T cell density to longer overall survival.

TCRdb keeps only in-frame clones here, not all; method: immunoSEQ multiplex PCR. The table has 40,000 to 55,000 clones, around 81% seen once. This chain joins TRBV10-2 and TRBJ2-7; TRBD2 matches at 10 bases. The receptor's source is a man aged 35-75 years with stage III lung adenocarcinoma. The specimen comprised peripheral blood mononuclear cells, sampled before any cancer treatment. The CDR3 DNA reads as TGCGCCAGCCGAGACAGCGGGGGGGCCCACGAGCAGTACTTC. Translated: CASRDSGGAHEQYF.